Presented here are 11 T cell receptor beta chains from one specimen sequenced in a study of CD8+CD57+ T cells in acquired aplastic anemia. Template material for TCR beta VDJ and CDR3 profiling consisted of genomic DNA. Via MiXCR, TCRdb re-called the reads, giving one row per CDR3 protein. Among 250,000 to 350,000 distinct CDR3 sequences listed, approximately 55% were seen once. The sample taken for sequencing was sorted CD4+, CD8+, or CD8+CD57+ T cells (not recorded which) from PBMCs. The origin of the receptors is a human donor with severe aplastic anemia or a healthy control (not recorded which).

The rearrangement uses TRBV29-1 and TRBJ2-2; 10 nucleotides match TRBD2. J was trimmed by 0 bases and V by 7 bases; bases with no gene match: 2. The CDR3 is 14 amino acids. Germline-derived CDR1 and CDR2 are SQVTM and ANQGSEA. CDR3 sequence (DNA): TGCAGCGGAGGACTAGCGGCGAACACCGGGGAGCTGTTTTTT. Translation gives CSGGLAANTGELFF.

This clonotype was seen more than once but under ten times. This chain connects TRBV7-9 to TRBJ2-5, with D maybe TRBD2 (5 bases). There are 15 residues in the CDR3. CDR1 and CDR2 (germline): SEHNR, FQNEAQ (reference sequence). V lost 1 base to trimming and J lost 4 bases, with 13 bases between them. The CDR3: CASSLGSLEGETQYF. The CDR3 region has the DNA TGTGCCAGCAGCTTAGGTTCCCTCGAGGGAGAGACCCAGTACTTC.

The V call is TRBV5-1, the J call TRBJ2-7; D remains unclear. The CDR3 has 14 amino acids. In germline, CDR1 is SGHRS, CDR2 YFSETQ. The ends were cut back, 2 bases at V and 6 bases at J, with 15 bases in the middle. As DNA, the CDR3 is TGCGCCAGCAGCTTCGGAGCCCTTGGGCGCGAGCAGTACTTC. It is translated as CASSFGALGREQYF.

This clonotype was found once. One end of the junction varies from germline; a read error may be responsible. This chain connects TRBV19 to TRBJ1-2; D uncertain. Germline V gene data show CDR1 as LNHDA and CDR2 as SQIVND (reference sequence). CDR3 length: 14 residues. CDR3: CASGMPGPLYGYTF. CDR3 bases: TGTGCCAGTGGTATGCCAGGCCCCCTTTATGGCTACACCTTC.

This chain joins TRBV12-3 or TRBV12-4 and TRBJ2-7; a possible D gene is TRBD1 (5 bases). V was clipped by 4 bases and J by 4 bases, with 11 bases between them. There are 13 residues in the CDR3. The chain's CDR3 is CASSSLTEYEQYF. The CDR3 DNA is TGTGCCAGCAGTTCCTTGACAGAGTACGAGCAGTACTTC.

Many counts were recorded for this clonotype. The chain combines TRBV6-2 or TRBV6-3 with TRBJ2-7; TRBD2 is a possible D gene (6 bases). The germline V gene encodes CDR1 MNHEY and CDR2 SVGEGT. The ends were cut back, 7 bases at V and 3 bases at J, with 16 bases in the middle. The CDR3 length is 14 residues. The CDR3 nucleotides read TGTGCCAGCACCTTACTCGGAGGGGACTACGAGCAGTACTTC. It yields the protein CASTLLGGDYEQYF.

This clonotype was seen at least ten times. This chain connects TRBV12-3 or TRBV12-4 to TRBJ1-5; D unresolved. The CDR3 loop spans 16 amino acids. V lost 3 bases and J lost 4, with 16 bases in between. The CDR3 sequence is CASSFSDGLPNQPQHF. The CDR3, as DNA: TGTGCCAGCAGTTTCAGCGATGGTCTACCTAATCAGCCCCAGCATTTT.

In regard to this clonotype: The junction shows a germline mismatch at one end, possibly a read error. The chain links TRBV20-1 to TRBJ1-5; D uncertain. Germline CDR1 DFQATT, CDR2 SNEGSKA (reference sequence). The length of the CDR3 is 16 residues. CDR3 bases: TGCAGTGCTCTTGAAGGAGGCCCCCGTAGCAATCAGCCCCAGCACTTT. This encodes CSALEGGPRSNQPQHF.

The V call is TRBV7-9, the J call TRBJ2-3; 9 bases align to TRBD1. CDR1 is SEHNR and CDR2 is FQNEAQ in the germline V gene (reference sequence). There are 16 residues in the CDR3. Germline trimming cut 5 bases from V and 3 bases from J; bases unmatched to any gene: 9. The CDR3: CASSQETGGFTDTQYF. DNA for the CDR3: TGTGCCAGCAGCCAAGAAACAGGGGGCTTTACAGATACGCAGTATTTT. Filled out from reference TRBV7-9 and TRBJ2-3, the complete variable domain reads DTGVSQNPRHKITKRGQNVTFRCDPISEHNRLYWYRQTLGQGPEFLTYFQNEAQLEKSRLLSDRFSAERPKGSFSTLEIQRTEQGDSAMYLCASSQETGGFTDTQYFGPGTRLTVL.

Concerning this clonotype: This likely comes from a read error, as the CDR3 has no conserved phenylalanine or tryptophan at its end. Because the CDR3's place on the DNA is in doubt, the DNA is left out and the CDR3 is given as listed by TCRdb. J is TRBJ1-3 and V is TRBV20-1. Germline values: CDR1 DFQATT, CDR2 SNEGSKA (reference sequence). Counting both end residues, the CDR3 totals 9 amino acids. CDR3 loop: CSARDPGRA.

This clonotype was seen ten or more times. V gene TRBV2 combines with J gene TRBJ1-5, with TRBD1 identical over 8 bases. The CDR3 runs to 15 residues. The J segment lost 4 bases and the V segment lost 4 bases, leaving 6 bases of the junction unmatched. Germline V lookup: CDR1 SNHLY, CDR2 FYNNEI. In nucleotides, the CDR3 is TGTGCCAGCAGTGTTCGCGACAGGGGTAATCAGCCCCAGCATTTT. Protein: CASSVRDRGNQPQHF.